What follows is one T cell receptor (beta chain) and its context. This record comes from a study of Ad26.COV2.S vaccination and SARS-CoV-2 variants. Sequenced by immunoSEQ multiplex PCR; TCRdb stores in-frame clones only, minus some. The sample shows roughly 350,000 clones, more than 75% of them seen only once. This CDR3 has 17 amino acids. V lost 5 bases and J 2 bases, leaving 19 bases between the germline ends. CDR1 and CDR2 (germline): SGDLS, YYNGEE. Indicated treatment: roughly 19 received Ad26.COV2.S at low or high dose, single or two shots; about 5 received placebo; per-sample allocation not given. Samples came from day 63 after the first vaccine or placebo injection.

This clonotype was sampled from a person between 18 and 60 years old who received the Ad26.COV2.S COVID-19 vaccine or a placebo. This sequence joins TRBV9 and TRBJ1-4; D is undetermined. The input for sequencing was peripheral blood, taken in a trial of Ad26.COV2.S vaccine versus placebo. In nucleotides, the CDR3 is TGTGCCAGCAGACTATGGACCGAAGAGCGTACTAATGAAAAACTGTTTTTT. Translation: CASRLWTEERTNEKLFF.